One sample yielded the 17 T cell receptor beta chains listed below, sequenced in a study of blood T cell repertoires in COVID-19. TCRdb's table, derived via immunoSEQ multiplex PCR, lists solely in-frame clones and lacks some. The data show approximately 230,000 clones, with around 83% seen just once and 7.5% to 10% held by the top ten. Material for sequencing was peripheral blood. These receptors were taken from a man older than 75 with acute or convalescent COVID-19.

The CDR3 sequence: CASSYSRGTGELFF. Here the CDR3 DNA reads TGTGCCAGCAGTTACTCGAGGGGGACCGGGGAGCTGTTTTTT. The J gene is TRBJ2-2, the V gene TRBV6-2 or TRBV6-3; D perhaps matches TRBD1 (6 bases). The CDR3 sequence is 14 residues long. The germline V and J ends were trimmed by 0 bases and 5 bases, with 7 bases remaining between them. Looked up from germline, CDR1 is MNHEY and CDR2 is SVGEGT.

This clone was observed a few times. The rearrangement joins TRBV12-2 to TRBJ1-4; the D call TRBD1 from the table was never checked on the DNA. TRBV12-2 is described as a pseudogene. The CDR3 has 17 amino acids. DNA of the CDR3: TGTGCAAGTCGCTTAGGGGACAGGGGGCAGGATAATGAAAAACTGTTTTTT. It is translated as CASRLGDRGQDNEKLFF.

J is TRBJ1-3 and V is TRBV6-2 or TRBV6-3; unclear D gene. V dropped 5 bases and J dropped 1 base, with 6 bases sitting between them. The length of the CDR3 is 13 residues. From germline, CDR1 is MNHEY and CDR2 SVGEGT. Here the CDR3 DNA reads TGTGCCAGCAGTCGTCGGTCTGGAAACACCATATATTTT. Its translation is CASSRRSGNTIYF.

The chain is built from TRBV5-1 and TRBJ2-1, with TRBD2 matching over 14 bases. Germline lookup yields CDR1 SGHRS and CDR2 YFSETQ. This CDR3 region has 17 residues. Losses at the gene ends were 5 bases for V and 1 base for J; bases not matched to a gene: 5. In DNA form, the CDR3 reads TGCGCCAGCAGAGGGACTAGCGGGAGATTGTCCTACAATGAGCAGTTCTTC. Protein product: CASRGTSGRLSYNEQFF.

In DNA form, the CDR3 reads TGTGCCAGCAGTAGGGGACTGGGGAATGAGCAGTTCTTC. It yields the protein CASSRGLGNEQFF. The genes are TRBV6-4 and TRBJ2-1; D possibly corresponds to TRBD2 (6 bases). CDR1 is MRHNA and CDR2 is SNTAGT in the germline V gene. V lost 5 bases, J lost 7 bases, and 12 bases lay in between. The CDR3 spans 13 residues.

This chain links TRBV3-1 (or the pseudogene TRBV3-2) with TRBJ2-2; possible D gene TRBD2, 5 bases. The CDR3 is 16 amino acids. CDR1 is LGHDT, CDR2 YNNKEL, per germline (reference sequence). V was shortened by 2 bases and J by 0 bases, with 10 bases between the two germline ends. The CDR3 loop is CASSQPSGSNTGELFF. The CDR3 DNA reads TGTGCCAGCAGCCAACCGAGCGGCTCGAACACCGGGGAGCTGTTTTTT.

The chain carries TRBV10-2 and TRBJ2-7; tentatively, D is TRBD2 (7 bases). Germline loops: CDR1 WSHSY, CDR2 SAAADI. V lost 0 bases and J 0 bases, leaving 12 bases between the germline ends. The CDR3 is made up of 16 amino acids. Written as DNA, the CDR3 is TGCGCCAGCAGTGAGTCAGGGGGGGGTACCTCCTACGAGCAGTACTTC. Translating it yields CASSESGGGTSYEQYF.

The chain is built from TRBV7-9 and TRBJ2-7, with 11 positions matching TRBD2. The CDR3 loop spans 18 amino acids. Germline CDR1 and CDR2: SEHNR and FQNEAQ (reference sequence). Unmatched junction bases numbered 7, after V lost 0 bases and J lost 0 bases. The CDR3 bases are TGTGCCAGCAGCTTAGCGGGGTTACTAGCGGGAGCCTCCTACGAGCAGTACTTC. Its protein product is CASSLAGLLAGASYEQYF.

The chain recombines TRBV29-1 with TRBJ1-1; perhaps TRBD1 as D (5 bases). CDR3 size: 11 residues. The V and J ends lost 2 bases and 11 bases respectively, with 12 bases between them. Looked up from germline, CDR1 is SQVTM and CDR2 is ANQGSEA. The CDR3 DNA follows: TGCAGCGTTGAAAGGGGCAGGGTTGCTTTCTTT. Encoded protein: CSVERGRVAFF.

V and J are TRBV7-6 and TRBJ2-5; D possibly corresponds to TRBD1 (5 bases). V was trimmed by 2 bases and J by 7 bases, leaving 20 bases between them. CDR3 length: 16 residues. The V gene's germline CDR1 is SGHVS and CDR2 FNYEAQ. This CDR3 is CASSLSSTGTFGTQYF. DNA of the CDR3: TGTGCCAGCAGCTTATCCTCCACAGGAACTTTCGGGACCCAGTACTTC.

J is TRBJ1-4 and V is TRBV7-2; 9 bases align to TRBD1. The CDR3 contains 15 residues. Germline CDR1 reads SGHTA; CDR2 reads FQGNSA. After removal of 4 bases from V and 8 bases from J, the junction contained 8 bases not matched to a gene. CDR3 coding DNA: TGTGCCAGCAGCTCGTGGGACAGGGAGGGAGAAAAACTGTTTTTT. This sequence encodes CASSSWDREGEKLFF.

The chain combines TRBV11-2 with TRBJ1-3; D perhaps matches TRBD1 (5 bases). Trimming stripped 4 bases from V and 0 bases from J, with 16 bases between. The CDR3 runs 17 residues. Germline V gene sequence: CDR1 SGHAT, CDR2 FQNNGV. The CDR3 protein is CASSSQSSTVSGNTIYF. DNA of the CDR3: TGTGCCAGCAGCTCCCAAAGCTCGACAGTCTCTGGAAACACCATATATTTT.

The chain joins TRBV7-2 to TRBJ2-7; TRBD1 matches 7 bases. Germline loops: CDR1 SGHTA, CDR2 FQGNSA. The CDR3 extends over 12 amino acids. The V gene end was trimmed by 4 bases and the J gene end by 3 bases; junction bases not matched to a gene: 0. The CDR3 loop reads CASSWDSYEQYF. The CDR3 coding sequence is TGTGCCAGCAGCTGGGACAGCTACGAGCAGTACTTC.

The V gene is TRBV6-5, the J gene TRBJ2-7; a weak D match, TRBD2 (5 bases). Trimming removed 5 bases at V and 3 bases at J, with 17 bases between. The CDR3 is 15 amino acids. The germline V gene has CDR1 MNHEY and CDR2 SVGAGI. CDR3 coding DNA: TGTGCCAGCAGTCTAACAGCCACCGGAGGCTACGAGCAGTACTTC. It translates to CASSLTATGGYEQYF.

A remark on this clone: Other nucleotide sequences in the sample specify the same CDR3. The chain uses TRBV20-1 and TRBJ1-5; TRBD1 is a possible D gene (6 bases). Per the germline V gene, CDR1 is DFQATT and CDR2 is SNEGSKA (reference sequence). The CDR3 is 13 residues long. V dropped 3 bases and J dropped 4 bases, with 10 bases sitting between them. The CDR3, as DNA: TGCAGTGCTAGTTCAGGGGTTAATCAGCCCCAGCATTTT. Translating it yields CSASSGVNQPQHF.

The chain uses TRBV28 and TRBJ2-1, with D unresolved. The V gene's germline CDR1 is MDHEN and CDR2 SYDVKM. Deletions cut 6 bases from V and 0 bases from J, with 15 bases between. The CDR3 is made up of 16 amino acids. The CDR3 coding sequence is TGTGCCAGCAGCCTCCTCACCGAGAGCTCCTACAATGAGCAGTTCTTC. It yields the protein CASSLLTESSYNEQFF.

The count of this clone is one. The chain has TRBV5-1 and TRBJ2-1; TRBD2 matches at 8 bases. Germline V gives CDR1 SGHRS, CDR2 YFSETQ. The CDR3 has 15 amino acids. V gave up 4 bases and J gave up 2 bases; unmatched junction bases: 5. Written as DNA, the CDR3 is TGCGCCAGCAGCCCGGGGGGGGATCCCTACAATGAGCAGTTCTTC. This gives the protein CASSPGGDPYNEQFF.